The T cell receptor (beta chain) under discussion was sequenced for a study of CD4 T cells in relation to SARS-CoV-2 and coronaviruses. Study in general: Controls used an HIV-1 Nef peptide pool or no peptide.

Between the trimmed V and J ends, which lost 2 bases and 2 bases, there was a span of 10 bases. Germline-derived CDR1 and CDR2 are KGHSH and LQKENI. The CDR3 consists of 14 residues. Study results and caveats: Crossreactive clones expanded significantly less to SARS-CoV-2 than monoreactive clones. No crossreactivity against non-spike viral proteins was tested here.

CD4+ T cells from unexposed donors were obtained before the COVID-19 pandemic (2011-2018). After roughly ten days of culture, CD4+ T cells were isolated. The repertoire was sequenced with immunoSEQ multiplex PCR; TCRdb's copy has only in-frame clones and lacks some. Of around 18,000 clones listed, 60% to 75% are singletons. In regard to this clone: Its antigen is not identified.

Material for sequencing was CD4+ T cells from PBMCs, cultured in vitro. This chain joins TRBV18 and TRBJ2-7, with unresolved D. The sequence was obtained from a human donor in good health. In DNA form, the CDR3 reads TGTGCCAGCTCACCAAATGGCGTTACCTACGAGCAGTACTTC. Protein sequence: CASSPNGVTYEQYF.